Sequencing of this T cell receptor (beta chain) was carried out in a study of T cells after yellow fever vaccination. Study findings and constraints: Though weaker, the secondary response peaked faster, on day 5 versus 15. Boosting was followed by the reappearance of most primary-vaccination clones (roughly 95% CD4, under 90% CD8).

This CDR3 comprises 13 residues. Looked up from germline, CDR1 is SGHTA and CDR2 is FQGTGA. Trimming removed 5 bases from V and 9 bases from J, with 14 bases in between. There are a few counts of this clonotype. Its target is not known. TCRdb re-derived calls from the 5' RACE reads in MiXCR, one entry per CDR3 protein. The table shows 340,000 or so distinct CDR3 sequences, with 12% occurring only once. The chain employs TRBV7-3 and TRBJ2-1; D call uncertain. The sequence was obtained from a man aged 18-30 years who received the YFV17D yellow fever vaccine. The sample in question was CD4+ T cells sorted from PBMCs, obtained 15 days after the yellow fever booster vaccination. The CDR3 region is CASSPSPTSEQFF. The CDR3 bases are TGTGCCAGCAGCCCCTCCCCCACCTCTGAGCAGTTCTTC. Supplemented by reference TRBV7-3 and TRBJ2-1, the full variable domain reads GAGVSQTPSNKVTEKGKYVELRCDPISGHTALYWYRQSLGQGPEFLIYFQGTGAADDSGLPNDRFFAVRPEGSVSTLKIQRTERGDSAVYLCASSPSPTSEQFFGPGTRLTVL.